Listed below are T cell receptor beta chains from one sample, sequenced in a study of T cells in Graves' hyperthyroidism and ophthalmopathy. TCRdb called the multiplex PCR reads again in MiXCR, with one record for every CDR3 protein. This sample carries about 59,000 distinct CDR3 sequences, roughly 50% of them seen once, and the ten largest clones take approximately 3.6%. The sequencing sample was made of blood. The receptors originated from a woman between 55 and 75 years old with Graves' ophthalmopathy. Both conserved end residues are part of each CDR3. Each record gives: V gene, J gene, clone size, D gene, CDR3 DNA, CDR3 protein. A D gene is named only where the DNA matches it firmly. The size field is filled for only some rows; it gives once, few, many or a size class.

>TRBV5-1|TRBJ2-5|-|TRBD1
TGCGCCAGCAGCGTGGGACAGGGGCCCCAAGAGACCCAGTACTTC
CASSVGQGPQETQYF
>TRBV6-4|TRBJ2-2|many|-
TGTGCCAGCAGCCCCCGGGTAGGGGGTAACGGGGAGCTGTTTTTT
CASSPRVGGNGELFF
>TRBV7-9|TRBJ2-1|many|-
TGTGCCAGCAGCAGGCCGGTGTCCTACAATGAGCAGTTCTTC
CASSRPVSYNEQFF
>TRBV9|TRBJ1-2|-|-
TGTGCCAGCAGCGTAGCTACTGGGGCCGGGGGCTACACCTTC
CASSVATGAGGYTF
>TRBV6-2/TRBV6-3|TRBJ1-4|once|TRBD1
TGTGCCAGCAGTCCTCGGACAGGGGAAGGAGAAAAACTGTTTTTT
CASSPRTGEGEKLFF
>TRBV12-3/TRBV12-4|TRBJ1-6|-|TRBD1
TGTGCCAGCAGTACCGCCTTAACAGGGGGGCGACGATGGAATTCACCCCTCCACTTT
CASSTALTGGRRWNSPLHF
>TRBV15|TRBJ2-7|-|TRBD1
TGTGCCACCAGTAAGGGACAGGAGCAGTACTTC
CATSKGQEQYF
>TRBV10-3|TRBJ1-1|many|-
TGTGCCATCAGTGAGTCCTGGGGAGGAAACACTGAAGCTTTCTTT
CAISESWGGNTEAFF
>TRBV20-1|TRBJ2-2|few|TRBD2
TGCAGTGCTAGGCGGCTAGCGGGTAACACCGGGGAGCTGTTTTTT
CSARRLAGNTGELFF
>TRBV20-1|TRBJ2-5|-|-
TGCAGTGCCGGGGTAGGGGTAAAGACCCAGTACTTC
CSAGVGVKTQYF
>TRBV20-1|TRBJ2-2|-|-
TGCAGTGCTAGAGCGCCTGGGAACGCCGGGGAGCTGTTTTTT
CSARAPGNAGELFF
>TRBV2|TRBJ2-5|many|-
TGTGCCAGCAGCCAGGGGACCCAGTACTTC
CASSQGTQYF
>TRBV7-9|TRBJ2-5|-|TRBD1
TGTGCCACGAACAAGGGGGCCCAAGAGACCCAGTACTTC
CATNKGAQETQYF